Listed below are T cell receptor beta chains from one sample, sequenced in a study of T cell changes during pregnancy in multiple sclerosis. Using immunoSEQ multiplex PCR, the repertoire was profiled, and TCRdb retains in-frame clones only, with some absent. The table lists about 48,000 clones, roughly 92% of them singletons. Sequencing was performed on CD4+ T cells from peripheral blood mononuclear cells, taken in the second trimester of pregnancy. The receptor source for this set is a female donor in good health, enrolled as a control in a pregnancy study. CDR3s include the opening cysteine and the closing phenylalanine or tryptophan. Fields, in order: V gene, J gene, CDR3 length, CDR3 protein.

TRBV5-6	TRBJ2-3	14	CASSLGRGADTQYF
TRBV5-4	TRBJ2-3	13	CASSGTAADTQYF
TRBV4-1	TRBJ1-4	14	CASSFGRDNEKLFF
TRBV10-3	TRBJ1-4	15	CAISPTGNSNEKLFF
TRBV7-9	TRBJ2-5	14	CASSLGLEGETQYF
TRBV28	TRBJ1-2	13	CGSRKTEVYGYTF
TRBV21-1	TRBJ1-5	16	CASSCDRGAYNQPQHF
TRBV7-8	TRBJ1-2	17	CASTLGGRRAPTGGYTF
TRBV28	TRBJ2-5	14	CASSAGGGDETQYF
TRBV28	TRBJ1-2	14	CASRSQGFPYGYTF
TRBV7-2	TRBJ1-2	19	CASSSEGSVNTLANYGYTF
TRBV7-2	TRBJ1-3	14	CASSRRTGGNTIYF
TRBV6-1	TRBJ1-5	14	CASSLDRGLQPQHF
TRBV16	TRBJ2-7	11	CASSQSGQVSF
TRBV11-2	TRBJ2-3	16	CASSSWLAGGPDTQYF
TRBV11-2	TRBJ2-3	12	CASSFGKDTQYF
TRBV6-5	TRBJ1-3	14	CASRRDRSGNTIYF
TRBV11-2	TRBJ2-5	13	CASSSDRGKTQYF
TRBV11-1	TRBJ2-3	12	CASSLSAGGQYF
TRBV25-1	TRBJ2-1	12	CASSDIPGPWVF
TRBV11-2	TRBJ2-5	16	CASSLGDVVLAETQYF
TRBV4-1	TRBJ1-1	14	CASSQVGGHTEAFF
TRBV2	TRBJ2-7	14	CASSYTRGTYEQYF
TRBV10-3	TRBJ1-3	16	CAISRGQVSSGNTIYF
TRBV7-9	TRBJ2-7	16	CASSNLVTAQGGEQYF
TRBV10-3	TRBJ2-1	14	CAISQGGPFNEQFF
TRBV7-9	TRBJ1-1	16	CASSLGWDRVDTEAFF
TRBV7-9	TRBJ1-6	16	CASSSTTGGGRSPLHF
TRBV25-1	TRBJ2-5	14	CASSRGRGGETQYF
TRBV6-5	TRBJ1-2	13	CASTQQWNYGYTF
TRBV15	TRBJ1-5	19	CATDPGLISGTGFNQPQHF
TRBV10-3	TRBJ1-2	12	CAISEGGGGYTF
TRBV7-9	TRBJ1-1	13	CASSYRANTEAFF
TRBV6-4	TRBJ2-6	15	CASSGQGAGANVLTF
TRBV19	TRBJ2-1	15	CASSKQGSSYNEQFF
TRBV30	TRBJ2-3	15	CAWSPGRAYTDTQYF
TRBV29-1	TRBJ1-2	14	CSVIGPGSYYGYTF
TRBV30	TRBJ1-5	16	CAWSVGPGQSNQPQHF
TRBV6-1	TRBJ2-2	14	CASSDGGIIGELFF
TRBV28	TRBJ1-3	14	CASSSGTGGNTIYF
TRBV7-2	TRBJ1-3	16	CASSLMGSPSGNTIYF
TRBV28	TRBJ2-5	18	CASSYRFGLAGGQETQYF
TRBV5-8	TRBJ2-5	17	CASSLLGGTSPQETQYF
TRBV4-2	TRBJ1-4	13	CASSRGEREKLFF
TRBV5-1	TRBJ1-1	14	CASSPGSRGTEAFF
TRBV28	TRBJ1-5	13	CASRQLSNQPQHF
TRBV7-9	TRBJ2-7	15	CASSLGAGTDYEQYF
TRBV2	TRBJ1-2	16	CASSSGQGRTNYGYTF
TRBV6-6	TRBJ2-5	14	CASSYRGGLETQYF
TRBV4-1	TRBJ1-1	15	CASSQDFGRVTEAFF